This T cell receptor (beta chain) was identified during a study of vaccination and CD4 T cells after COVID-19. In the study overall: The convalescent population consisted of six males and four females, two of whom were of Hispanic ethnicity. Post-vaccination sampling time points for three convalescent patients were day 14 and days 161 to 241.

Each CDR3 protein gets one entry after TCRdb re-called the PCR reads with MiXCR. The sample comprises 25,000 or so distinct CDR3 sequences, around 50% of which are singletons, and approximately 6.1% rests with the top ten. Time point reported: late sampling 161 to 241 days after vaccination in a few convalescent patients. This clonotype was counted a few times. The CDR3 loop spans 17 amino acids. Looked up from germline, CDR1 is MGHDK and CDR2 is SYGVNS. V lost 8 bases to trimming and J lost 7 bases; unmatched junction nucleotides: 20. Sequenced here: CD4+ T cells from blood, sampled about 7 months after SARS-CoV-2 vaccination. The TCR originated in a human donor who had recovered from COVID-19. This chain connects TRBV25-1 to TRBJ1-5, with TRBD1 identical over 7 bases. CDR3 protein: CASLQGCLVWVNQPQHF. CDR3 DNA: TGTGCCAGCTTACAGGGGTGTCTGGTCTGGGTCAACCAGCCCCAGCATTTT.